This TCR beta chain was captured in a study of T cells in Graves' hyperthyroidism and ophthalmopathy (dated by TCRdb to the late 2010s). Study-wide context: Peripheral blood samples were taken at the time of initial diagnosis, prior to any treatment. An independent validation cohort of around 20 hyperthyroidism patients and about 16 patients who later progressed to ophthalmopathy tested prospective prediction of ophthalmopathy. After sampling, hyperthyroidism patients received methimazole starting at 30 mg daily, and ophthalmopathy patients received high-dose intravenous methylprednisolone. The approximately 95 discovery patients were divided at random into training and test sets in a 7:3 ratio. The paper reports TCR Vbeta CDR3 sequencing of approximately 140 peripheral blood samples: around 45 ophthalmopathy, fewer than 80 hyperthyroidism and 17 progressor patients. A discovery cohort of approximately 97 patients, 43 with Graves' ophthalmopathy and about 58 with stable Graves' hyperthyroidism, was used to find distinguishing TCR V-J signatures. In addition, the study compared T-cell repertoires in thyroid tissue and in blood from roughly 6 Graves' hyperthyroidism patients. The paper as a whole reports these results and caveats: Blood samples also contained most of the expanded thyroid clonotypes (frequency above 0.001), which suggests that blood repertoires may reflect thyroid immune responses. In cross-validation, a model built on a 13 V-J signature told ophthalmopathy apart from stable hyperthyroidism with over 85% sensitivity and approximately 81% specificity, and in testing the same model reached 80%/75%. Sample size was not statistically predetermined, and investigators were not blinded to group allocation. In validation, the model predicted progression to ophthalmopathy a median of about 6.8 months before onset, with 70% to 71% sensitivity and roughly 72% specificity.

Turning to this clonotype: No antigen is known for it. Per-nucleotide qualities are absent, and no much larger clonotype sits a single base away.

The TCR beta CDR3 regions were amplified from RNA transcripts. The first round of RT-PCR for the TCR CDR3 was performed with the HTBI primer set and the Qiagen OneStep RT-PCR kit. Libraries were constructed in a second round of multiplex PCR, after which size selection and purification were performed. Libraries were sequenced paired-end with 100 bp reads on an Illumina HiSeq2000. Under the source paper's analysis protocol: SOAPnuke was used to process the raw data, removing reads that contained adapters or uncalled bases, had a mean Phred below 15, or lacked an exact match to the constant primer or identifier. High-quality paired reads were merged using COPE v1.2.5, and each unique nucleotide sequence was defined as a clonotype. MiTCR v1.1 was used to align clonotypes to the IMGT TRBV, TRBD and TRBJ reference segments. Only V-J combinations with frequency above 0.0001, covering roughly 99% of repertoires, were analysed. The TCS score was defined as the ratio of F50 (clonal expansion) to E x V (chaos), calculated using BLOSUM62-based TCRdist between CDR3 peptides within each V-J. Welch's t-statistics and random forest reduced some 510 V-J features to 13, which were used in a naive Bayes classifier (R e1071). The similarity between thyroid and blood repertoires was quantified using the Morisita-Horn index. TCRdb took the public reads, trimmed them with fastp at Q25, ran MiXCR for clone calling and kept in-frame beta chains. Rows are unified per CDR3 protein, each entry keeping the most common DNA and genes. What appears here as the V and J calls and clone size reflects TCRdb's work, not the paper's. The sample has around 720,000 distinct CDR3 sequences on record, roughly a third of them singletons. Around a third of the sample comes from the top ten.

Graves' hyperthyroidism was defined as stable when no progression to ophthalmopathy occurred over 18 months of follow-up. The hyperthyroidism patients were between 18 and 65 years old and newly diagnosed, with a disease duration of less than 2 months. Exclusion was applied to patients with uncontrolled infections, other autoimmune diseases, pregnancy or lactation. Diagnoses relied on clinical symptoms, serum thyroxine and TRAb, thyroid ultrasound and orbital computed tomography. Ficoll-Paque density gradient centrifugation was used to isolate PBMCs from approximately 10 ml of fresh peripheral blood. Total RNA was extracted with Trizol reagent, and quality was checked on an Agilent 2100 Bioanalyzer. The receptor's source is a woman in her forties with Graves' hyperthyroidism. The sequenced material came from blood.

Here is the DNA: TGTGCCAGCAGCTTTCGGGCTAGCACAGATACGCAGTACTTC. The encoded protein is CASSFRASTDTQYF. In this chain, TRBV7-2 is recombined with TRBJ2-5; a tentative D call is TRBD2 (5 bases match). The CDR3 numbers 14 residues from cysteine through phenylalanine. This entry keeps only the CDR3 DNA: 42 bases, framed from base 1. Reading the germline V gene gives CDR1 SGHTA and CDR2 FQGNSA. Between the V and J ends, shortened by 3 bases and 11 bases respectively, the junction contains 19 bases.